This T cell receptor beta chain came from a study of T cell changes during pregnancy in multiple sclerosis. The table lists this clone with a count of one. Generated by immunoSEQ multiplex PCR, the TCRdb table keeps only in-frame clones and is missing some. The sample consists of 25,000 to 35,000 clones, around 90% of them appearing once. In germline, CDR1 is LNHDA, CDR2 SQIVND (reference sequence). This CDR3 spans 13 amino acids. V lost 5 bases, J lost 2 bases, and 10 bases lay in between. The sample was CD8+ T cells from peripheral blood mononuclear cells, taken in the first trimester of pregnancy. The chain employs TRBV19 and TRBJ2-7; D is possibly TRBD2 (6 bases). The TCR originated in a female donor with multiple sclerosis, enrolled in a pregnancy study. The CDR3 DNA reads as TGTGCCAGTAGTGCGGGACTTCCCTACGAGCAGTACTTC. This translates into CASSAGLPYEQYF.